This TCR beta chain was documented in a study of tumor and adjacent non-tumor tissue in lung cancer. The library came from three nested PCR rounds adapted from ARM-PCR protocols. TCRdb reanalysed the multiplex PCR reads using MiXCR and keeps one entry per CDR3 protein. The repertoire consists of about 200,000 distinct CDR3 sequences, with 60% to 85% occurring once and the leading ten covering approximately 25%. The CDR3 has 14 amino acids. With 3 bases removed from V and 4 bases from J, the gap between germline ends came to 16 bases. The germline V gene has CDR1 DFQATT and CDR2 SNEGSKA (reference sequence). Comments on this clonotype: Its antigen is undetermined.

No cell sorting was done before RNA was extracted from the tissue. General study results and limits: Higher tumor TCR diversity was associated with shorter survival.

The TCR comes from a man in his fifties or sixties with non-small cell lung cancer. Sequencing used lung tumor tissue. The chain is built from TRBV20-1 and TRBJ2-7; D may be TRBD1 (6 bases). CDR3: CSASSEGVLYEQYF. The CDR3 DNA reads TGCAGTGCTAGTTCTGAGGGGGTCCTATACGAGCAGTACTTC.